The clone carrying this TCR beta chain was observed many times. Its antigen is unidentified. This sample was taken from a study of identical twins. Germline assignment: CDR1 MNHNS and CDR2 SASEGT. Trimming took off 1 base at V and 2 bases at J, with 12 bases between the two ends. This CDR3 region has 17 residues. Findings and limits, study-wide: The degree of excess twin sharing was weaker in beta out-of-frame sequences.

Unique molecular identifiers were present on the cDNA, and a universal primer site came from template switching. Each CDR3 protein is one row after TCRdb ran MiXCR on the 5' RACE reads. The sample yields under 900,000 distinct CDR3 sequences, about 12% seen once. These data were likewise used in another study, on yellow fever vaccine responses in identical twins. That paper states: Among the twins, the vaccine T cell response reportedly seemed partly convergent and partly personalized.

The chain has TRBV6-1 and TRBJ2-6; weak D call: TRBD1 (5 bases). The clonotype originates from a woman aged 18-29 years in good health. The sequenced sample consisted of PBMCs. The CDR3 coding sequence is TGTGCCAGCAGTGAAGTGGGGCGGAATCCTGGGGCCAACGTCCTGACTTTC. It yields the protein CASSEVGRNPGANVLTF.